This TCR beta chain originates from a study of shared clonotypes between healthy human individuals. Notes on the study in general: Non-shared clonotypes were found to have lower generation probabilities than the clonotypes that were shared by all four of the sorted-subset donors.

The CDR3 loop spans 13 amino acids. From germline, CDR1 is SGHNT and CDR2 YYREEE (reference sequence). Trimming left V 0 bases short and J 2 bases short, with 5 bases between. Generated by immunoSEQ multiplex PCR, the TCRdb table keeps only in-frame clones and is missing some. The table shows about 110,000 clones, with about 70% occurring only once. Comment on this clone: Its antigen is not identified. Other DNA sequences in this specimen translate into the identical CDR3.

The receptor's source is a woman aged 25 to 39 in good health. Sequenced sample: memory CD8+ T cells sorted from blood. The subset denotes: CD45RO+ cells pooled with CCR7-negative TemRA cells. The chain has TRBV5-4 and TRBJ2-5; no definite D call. The CDR3 spells CASSLESQETQYF. Here the CDR3 DNA reads TGTGCCAGCAGCTTGGAAAGTCAAGAGACCCAGTACTTC.